Presented here are 14 T cell receptor beta chains from one specimen sequenced in a study of T-cell memory formation after mild COVID-19. TCRdb used MiXCR to reprocess the 5' RACE reads, holding one entry per CDR3 protein. The repertoire holds about 140,000 distinct CDR3 sequences, with roughly 14% as singletons. Sequences were obtained from PBMCs or a T cell subset sorted from them (not recorded which). These receptors were collected from an adult woman who had mild COVID-19 (a few samples of this study predate the infection). Cell type and time point are not known.

This clonotype was recorded at least ten times. This chain uses TRBV14 with TRBJ2-1, with unresolved D. The V gene's germline CDR1 is SGHDN and CDR2 FVKESK. V was cut by 4 bases and J by 8 bases, with 12 bases left in between. CDR3 size: 13 residues. The CDR3 region has the DNA TGTGCCAGCAGCCGAAGCTCTAGGTATGAGCAGTTCTTC. It codes for CASSRSSRYEQFF. Full variable domain (rest looked up from reference TRBV14 and TRBJ2-1): EAGVTQFPSHSVIEKGQTVTLRCDPISGHDNLYWYRRVMGKEIKFLLHFVKESKQDESGMPNNRFLAERTGGTYSTLKVQPAELEDSGVYFCASSRSSRYEQFFGPGTRLTVL.

V gene TRBV20-1 combines with J gene TRBJ2-2; TRBD2 matches 7 bases. There are 15 residues in the CDR3. CDR1 is DFQATT and CDR2 is SNEGSKA in the germline V gene (reference sequence). V lost 6 bases, J lost 5 bases, and 12 bases stayed unmatched. The CDR3 here is CSARRSAGNTGELFF. For the CDR3, the DNA is TGCAGTGCGAGAAGGTCAGCGGGAAATACCGGGGAGCTGTTTTTT.

The V and J genes are TRBV3-1 and TRBJ1-1, with TRBD1 as a possible D gene (5 bases). The germline V gene encodes CDR1 LGHDT and CDR2 YNNKEL (reference sequence). The V and J ends lost 3 bases and 5 bases respectively, with 22 bases between them. CDR3 length: 17 amino acids. CDR3 sequence: CASSHPGQGGINTEAFF. CDR3 coding DNA: TGTGCCAGCAGCCACCCGGGGCAGGGCGGCATTAATACTGAAGCTTTCTTT.

This clonotype was detected only a few times. The chain has TRBV12-3 or TRBV12-4 and TRBJ2-2; maybe TRBD1 (6 bases). V gave up 10 bases and J gave up 5 bases, with 20 bases separating them. There are 15 residues in the CDR3. The CDR3: CATALTGMGTGELFF. The DNA of the CDR3 is TGTGCCACGGCGCTCACAGGGATGGGGACCGGGGAGCTGTTTTTT.

This chain connects TRBV7-9 to TRBJ2-7; tentatively, D is TRBD1 or TRBD2 (5 bases each). Germline assignment: CDR1 SEHNR and CDR2 FQNEAQ (reference sequence). The CDR3 sequence is 15 residues long. The V gene lost 0 bases and the J gene lost 0 bases, with 9 bases spanning the gap. The CDR3 reads CASSLAGRSSYEQYF. In DNA, the CDR3 is TGTGCCAGCAGCTTAGCGGGACGGAGCTCCTACGAGCAGTACTTC.

CDR3 nucleotides: TGTGCCAGCAGTGAAACTCCGACAGGAGCTAACTATGGCTACACCTTC. This translates into CASSETPTGANYGYTF. The chain has TRBV6-1 and TRBJ1-2; perhaps TRBD1 as D (6 bases). The CDR3 has 16 residues. V gave up 2 bases and J gave up 0 bases, with 13 bases separating them. Germline V gives CDR1 MNHNS, CDR2 SASEGT.

This rearrangement joins TRBV7-9 to TRBJ2-5; possibly TRBD1 or TRBD2 for D (5 bases each). The CDR3 is 14 amino acids. Germline values: CDR1 SEHNR, CDR2 FQNEAQ (reference sequence). V lost 11 bases, J lost 2 bases, and 18 bases lay in between. For the CDR3, the DNA is TGTGCCCACAGGACCGGGGATAGGCAAGAGACCCAGTACTTC. Amino acids: CAHRTGDRQETQYF.

This clonotype was observed a handful of times. The V call is TRBV12-3 or TRBV12-4, the J call TRBJ2-1, with D possibly matching TRBD2 (6 bases). Trimming left V 6 bases short and J 10 bases short, with 16 bases between. The CDR3 is 13 amino acids. CDR3 amino acids: CASSYLKSGEQFF. The CDR3 bases are TGTGCCAGCAGCTACCTTAAAAGCGGGGAGCAGTTCTTC.

This clonotype was seen a handful of times. The CDR3 nucleotides are TGTGCCAGCAGTGATATTTGGGATGCCTACGAGCAGTACTTC. The encoded protein is CASSDIWDAYEQYF. The gene calls are TRBV6-1 and TRBJ2-7, with no clear D. V dropped 3 bases and J dropped 2 bases, with 11 bases sitting between them. CDR3 length: 14 amino acids. Germline V lookup: CDR1 MNHNS, CDR2 SASEGT.

The genes are TRBV6-6 and TRBJ1-5; perhaps TRBD1 as D (6 bases). From germline, CDR1 is MNHNY and CDR2 SVGAGI (reference sequence). V was clipped by 5 bases and J by 5 bases, with 13 bases between them. The CDR3 has 14 amino acids. CDR3 nucleotides: TGTGCCAGCAGTGGGGGAGGGGGACATCAGCCCCAGCATTTT. It yields the protein CASSGGGGHQPQHF.

This clonotype occurred a few times. The genes are TRBV12-3 or TRBV12-4 and TRBJ2-5, with TRBD1 identical over 10 bases. This CDR3 region has 15 residues. J was trimmed by 1 base and V by 4 bases; bases with no gene match: 3. In DNA, the CDR3 is TGTGCCAGCAGTTACCGGGACAGGGGCCAAGAGACCCAGTACTTC. Its translation is CASSYRDRGQETQYF.

The chain links TRBV9 to TRBJ2-1; D is perhaps TRBD1 or TRBD2 (5 bases each). Germline V gene data show CDR1 as SGDLS and CDR2 as YYNGEE. V lost 4 bases to trimming and J lost 0 bases, with 14 bases between them. The CDR3 spans 16 residues. CDR3: CASSPPFGTSYNEQFF. CDR3 sequence (DNA): TGTGCCAGCAGCCCCCCATTTGGGACCTCCTACAATGAGCAGTTCTTC.

This clonotype was counted only a few times. The chain carries TRBV6-5 and TRBJ2-3; tentatively, D is TRBD2 (6 bases). Germline-derived CDR1 and CDR2 are MNHEY and SVGAGI. The V end was cut by 6 bases, the J end by 6 bases, with 13 bases between. This CDR3 is 13 amino acids long. CDR3 in amino acids: CASRTGGVDTQYF. The CDR3 DNA reads as TGTGCCAGCAGGACCGGGGGAGTGGATACGCAGTATTTT.

The chain links TRBV5-4 to TRBJ1-2; D is unresolved. V was trimmed by 2 bases and J by 8 bases, leaving 13 bases between them. Germline V CDR1 and CDR2: SGHNT, YYREEE (reference sequence). The CDR3 is 13 residues long. CDR3 DNA: TGTGCCAGCAGCTTCCCCGGAGGCTCCGGCTACACCTTC. This encodes CASSFPGGSGYTF.